Below are 18 T cell receptor beta chains sequenced from a single sample in a study of blood T cell repertoires in COVID-19. The data were produced by immunoSEQ multiplex PCR, yet TCRdb's version contains in-frame clones alone and is incomplete. Here the sample spans 160,000 or so clones, around 89% being singletons. The material sequenced was peripheral blood. The receptors originated from a man in his sixties with acute or convalescent COVID-19.

The table lists this clone with a count of one. The rearrangement joins TRBV4-1 to TRBJ2-7; D unresolved. V lost 1 base and J 6 bases, leaving 16 bases between the germline ends. Germline V gene data show CDR1 as MGHRA and CDR2 as YSYEKL. The CDR3 is 15 amino acids. The CDR3 sequence is CASSQVNTKSGEQYF. As DNA, the CDR3 is TGCGCCAGCAGCCAAGTGAATACGAAGTCGGGCGAGCAGTACTTC.

The rearrangement joins TRBV6-5 to TRBJ2-2; D remains ambiguous. Trimming removed 2 bases from V and 1 base from J, with 8 bases in between. Germline CDR1 and CDR2: MNHEY and SVGAGI. The length of the CDR3 is 15 residues. The chain's CDR3 is CASSYAPGNTGELFF. As DNA, the CDR3 is TGTGCCAGCAGTTACGCACCAGGGAACACCGGGGAGCTGTTTTTT.

V and J are TRBV9 and TRBJ1-2; D perhaps matches TRBD1 (6 bases). The CDR3 is 15 residues long. Per the germline V gene, CDR1 is SGDLS and CDR2 is YYNGEE. Trimming pared 3 bases from V and 6 bases from J, leaving 18 bases between. The CDR3 reads CASSADTGREDGYTF. In nucleotides, the CDR3 is TGTGCCAGCAGCGCCGATACAGGGAGGGAAGATGGCTACACCTTC.

This clone was detected only once. The V and J genes are TRBV24-1 and TRBJ1-2; D is perhaps TRBD1 (5 bases). Germline values: CDR1 KGHDR, CDR2 SFDVKD. The V end was cut by 2 bases, the J end by 5 bases, with 11 bases between. This CDR3 is built from 14 residues. This chain's CDR3 is CATSDSGQPYGYTF. The CDR3 DNA reads as TGTGCCACCAGTGATTCCGGACAACCGTATGGCTACACCTTC.

The chain links TRBV6-1 to TRBJ1-1; D remains unclear. CDR3 length equals 13 residues. V was pared by 0 bases and J by 11 bases, with 13 bases between. CDR1 is MNHNS, CDR2 SASEGT, per germline. The CDR3 here is CASSEALWGDAFF. CDR3 in DNA: TGTGCCAGCAGTGAAGCGCTTTGGGGAGATGCTTTCTTT.

The chain carries TRBV7-3 and TRBJ2-3; 8 nucleotides agree with TRBD2. Germline values: CDR1 SGHTA, CDR2 FQGTGA. The junction had 7 bases not matched to a gene; V was cut back by 5 bases and J by 0 bases. This CDR3 is built from 16 residues. The CDR3 sequence is CASSALAGGSTDTQYF. CDR3 nucleotide sequence: TGTGCCAGCAGCGCCTTGGCGGGGGGAAGCACAGATACGCAGTATTTT. The whole variable domain, remainder taken from reference TRBV7-3 and TRBJ2-3, is GAGVSQTPSNKVTEKGKYVELRCDPISGHTALYWYRQSLGQGPEFLIYFQGTGAADDSGLPNDRFFAVRPEGSVSTLKIQRTERGDSAVYLCASSALAGGSTDTQYFGPGTRLTVL.

This clone has only one observation. J is TRBJ2-3 and V is TRBV7-9, with 8 bases fitting TRBD2. The CDR3 is made up of 14 amino acids. After removal of 5 bases from V and 1 base from J, the junction contained 2 bases not matched to a gene. The germline V gene has CDR1 SEHNR and CDR2 FQNEAQ (reference sequence). CDR3 loop: CASSRGGRTDTQYF. CDR3 coding DNA: TGTGCCAGCAGCCGGGGGGGCCGCACAGATACGCAGTATTTT. Together with reference TRBV7-9 and TRBJ2-3, the CDR3 gives the full variable domain: DTGVSQNPRHKITKRGQNVTFRCDPISEHNRLYWYRQTLGQGPEFLTYFQNEAQLEKSRLLSDRFSAERPKGSFSTLEIQRTEQGDSAMYLCASSRGGRTDTQYFGPGTRLTVL.

The rearrangement joins TRBV5-4 to TRBJ2-5, with 7 positions matching TRBD2. The CDR3 runs 14 residues. Unmatched junction bases numbered 3, after V lost 2 bases and J lost 2 bases. Germline V lookup: CDR1 SGHNT, CDR2 YYREEE (reference sequence). The CDR3 protein is CASSFGLGQETQYF. DNA for the CDR3: TGTGCCAGCAGCTTCGGACTAGGGCAAGAGACCCAGTACTTC.

This chain links TRBV19 with TRBJ1-1; D is perhaps TRBD1 (5 bases). CDR1 is LNHDA, CDR2 SQIVND, per germline (reference sequence). This CDR3 has 14 amino acids. The V and J ends lost 9 bases and 0 bases respectively, with 14 bases between them. CDR3 DNA: TGTGCCAGCAGAAGCGACAGCATGAACACTGAAGCTTTCTTT. This encodes CASRSDSMNTEAFF.

The chain has TRBV5-1 and TRBJ1-1, with D maybe TRBD1 (6 bases). This CDR3 is built from 16 residues. CDR1 and CDR2 from the germline V gene are SGHRS and YFSETQ. V was cut by 0 bases and J by 2 bases, with 14 bases left in between. The CDR3 reads CASSLEWGPFNTEAFF. The CDR3 bases are TGCGCCAGCAGCTTGGAGTGGGGGCCCTTCAACACTGAAGCTTTCTTT.

The chain employs TRBV18 and TRBJ2-1; perhaps TRBD1 as D (6 bases). V was pared by 6 bases and J by 7 bases, with 16 bases between. The CDR3 loop spans 14 amino acids. Germline values: CDR1 KGHSH, CDR2 LQKENI. DNA for the CDR3: TGTGCCAGCTCCCCATCGACAGGAAAGAATGAGCAGTTCTTC. Residues: CASSPSTGKNEQFF.

The V gene is TRBV5-5, the J gene TRBJ1-2; 11 positions match TRBD1. The CDR3 spans 15 residues. V lost 4 bases, J lost 5 bases, and 7 bases stayed unmatched. Germline lookup yields CDR1 SGHKS and CDR2 YYEKEE (reference sequence). The CDR3 loop reads CASSPGTGGKYGYTF. The CDR3 coding sequence is TGTGCCAGCAGCCCAGGGACAGGGGGTAAATATGGCTACACCTTC. Drawing the rest from reference TRBV5-5 and TRBJ1-2, the complete variable domain is DAGVTQSPTHLIKTRGQQVTLRCSPISGHKSVSWYQQVLGQGPQFIFQYYEKEERGRGNFPDRFSARQFPNYSSELNVNALLLGDSALYLCASSPGTGGKYGYTFGSGTRLTVV.

This chain uses TRBV6-5 with TRBJ1-3, with 7 bases lining up with TRBD1. The CDR3 runs to 16 residues. The ends lost 0 bases at V and 2 bases at J; junction bases unmatched: 4. CDR1 is MNHEY and CDR2 is SVGAGI in the germline V gene. CDR3 nucleotide sequence: TGTGCCAGCAGTTACTCAGGGGGCCTGGCTGGAAACACCATATATTTT. Its translation: CASSYSGGLAGNTIYF.

A few counts support this clone. The same CDR3 can be traced to other DNA sequences in this sample. The chain employs TRBV6-5 and TRBJ2-1; 8 positions match TRBD1. J lost 9 bases, V lost 5 bases, and 3 bases had no gene match. Germline CDR1 is MNHEY and CDR2 is SVGAGI. This CDR3 is 12 amino acids long. CDR3 sequence: CASSLTGGEQFF. The CDR3 DNA reads TGTGCCAGCAGTCTAACAGGGGGTGAGCAGTTCTTC.

The V gene is TRBV18, the J gene TRBJ2-1, with 9 bases identical to TRBD2. The germline V gene encodes CDR1 KGHSH and CDR2 LQKENI. The CDR3 runs 15 residues. Trimming took 6 bases from V and 9 from J; bases not matched to a gene: 12. The CDR3 nucleotides are TGTGCCAGCTCGGCTAGCGGGGTGGTAAGAGGTGAGCAGTTCTTC. Translated, it gives CASSASGVVRGEQFF. The full variable domain, in which reference TRBV18 and TRBJ2-1 provide the parts outside the CDR3, is NAGVMQNPRHLVRRRGQEARLRCSPMKGHSHVYWYRQLPEEGLKFMVYLQKENIIDESGMPKERFSAEFPKEGPSILRIQQVVRGDSAAYFCASSASGVVRGEQFFGPGTRLTVL.

The chain's CDR3 is CASSSGLAGNTDTQYF. The CDR3, as DNA: TGTGCCAGCAGCTCGGGACTAGCGGGGAACACAGATACGCAGTATTTT. The chain carries TRBV7-9 and TRBJ2-3, with 13 bases lining up with TRBD2. The CDR3 runs to 16 residues. CDR1 is SEHNR and CDR2 is FQNEAQ in the germline V gene (reference sequence). Trimming at V came to 4 bases and at J to 2 bases, leaving 3 bases not matched to a gene. Full variable domain (remainder filled in from reference TRBV7-9 and TRBJ2-3): DTGVSQNPRHKITKRGQNVTFRCDPISEHNRLYWYRQTLGQGPEFLTYFQNEAQLEKSRLLSDRFSAERPKGSFSTLEIQRTEQGDSAMYLCASSSGLAGNTDTQYFGPGTRLTVL.

The rearrangement uses TRBV4-1 and TRBJ1-5, with D possibly matching TRBD1 (6 bases). Germline CDR1 MGHRA, CDR2 YSYEKL. This CDR3 comprises 15 residues. V dropped 0 bases and J dropped 6 bases, with 12 bases sitting between them. The CDR3 loop reads CASSQEAGAAQPQHF. The CDR3 region has the DNA TGCGCCAGCAGCCAAGAAGCAGGGGCGGCTCAGCCCCAGCATTTT.

V usage is TRBV6-2 or TRBV6-3 and J usage is TRBJ2-1; TRBD1 matches at 8 bases. From germline, CDR1 is MNHEY and CDR2 SVGEGT. V lost 5 bases to trimming and J lost 0 bases; unmatched junction nucleotides: 0. The CDR3 has 14 amino acids. Here the CDR3 reads CASSGQGSYNEQFF. CDR3 in DNA: TGTGCCAGCAGTGGACAGGGCTCCTACAATGAGCAGTTCTTC.